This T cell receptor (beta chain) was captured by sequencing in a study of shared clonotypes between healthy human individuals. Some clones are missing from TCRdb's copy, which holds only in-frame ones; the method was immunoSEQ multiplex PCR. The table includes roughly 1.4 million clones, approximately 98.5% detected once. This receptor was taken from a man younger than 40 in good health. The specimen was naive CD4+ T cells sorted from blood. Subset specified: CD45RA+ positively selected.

The CDR3 spells CASSLVWPGQGADEQYF. DNA of the CDR3: TGTGCCAGCAGTTTAGTATGGCCGGGACAGGGGGCCGACGAGCAGTACTTC. The rearrangement uses TRBV28 and TRBJ2-7; 12 nucleotides match TRBD1. From germline, CDR1 is MDHEN and CDR2 SYDVKM. This CDR3 contains 17 residues. V was pared by 2 bases and J by 5 bases, with 10 bases of the junction left unmatched. Combining the CDR3 with reference TRBV28 and TRBJ2-7 gives the whole variable domain DVKVTQSSRYLVKRTGEKVFLECVQDMDHENMFWYRQDPGLGLRLIYFSYDVKMKEKGDIPEGYSVSREKKERFSLILESASTNQTSMYLCASSLVWPGQGADEQYFGPGTRLTVT.